This is a list of T cell receptor beta chains from one sample in a study of T cell responses to AZD1222 COVID-19 vaccine. The protocol was immunoSEQ multiplex PCR, while the TCRdb copy is restricted to in-frame clones and leaves out a portion. Of 100,000 to 150,000 clones in the sample, 70% to 90% were seen once. Sequencing was performed on peripheral blood, taken on day 0 of AZD1222 vaccination. The receptors were sampled from an adult in good health. CDR3s leave out the opening cysteine and the closing phenylalanine or tryptophan.

j_gene: TRBJ1-6
v_gene: TRBV1
CDR3aa: TSSQDRQGAFHNSPLH

j_gene: TRBJ2-5
v_gene: TRBV3-1/TRBV3-2
CDR3aa: ASSQAGTQY

j_gene: TRBJ1-1
v_gene: TRBV30
CDR3aa: AWSVTGGTEAF

j_gene: TRBJ2-2
v_gene: TRBV19
CDR3aa: ASKWGVGTGELF

j_gene: TRBJ2-1
v_gene: TRBV7-6
CDR3aa: ASSLRQGGSSYNEQF

j_gene: TRBJ2-2
v_gene: TRBV6-5
CDR3aa: ASSYGPGVTGELF

j_gene: TRBJ2-7
v_gene: TRBV5-1
CDR3aa: ASSLSGVSYEQY

j_gene: TRBJ1-3
v_gene: TRBV6-4
CDR3aa: ASSDFPGNTIY

j_gene: TRBJ1-4
v_gene: TRBV19
CDR3aa: ASRPGQGLNEKLF

j_gene: TRBJ2-7
v_gene: TRBV13
CDR3aa: ASSLHSAGRTYEQY

j_gene: TRBJ1-1
v_gene: TRBV19
CDR3aa: ASSSRGGDTEAF

j_gene: TRBJ2-1
v_gene: TRBV7-3
CDR3aa: ASSLNVVSSGTHEQF

j_gene: TRBJ1-2
v_gene: TRBV5-1
CDR3aa: ASSLRTGGGYT

j_gene: TRBJ2-2
v_gene: TRBV5-4
CDR3aa: ASSPALADTGELF

j_gene: TRBJ1-4
v_gene: TRBV6-5
CDR3aa: ASSRQVDEKLF

j_gene: TRBJ1-2
v_gene: TRBV25-1
CDR3aa: ASRDVSYGYT

j_gene: TRBJ2-3
v_gene: TRBV4-3
CDR3aa: ASSQEIGDLLTDTQY

j_gene: TRBJ2-3
v_gene: TRBV27
CDR3aa: ASSFFGASTDTQY

j_gene: TRBJ1-5
v_gene: TRBV7-8
CDR3aa: ASSLDRGAFQPQH

j_gene: TRBJ1-3
v_gene: TRBV7-3
CDR3aa: ASSLTRAGNTIY

j_gene: TRBJ1-1
v_gene: TRBV6-5
CDR3aa: ASSYGGVTEAF

j_gene: TRBJ2-7
v_gene: TRBV29-1
CDR3aa: SVQGGSLSYEQY

j_gene: TRBJ1-1
v_gene: TRBV5-1
CDR3aa: ASSLDPGVGAF

j_gene: TRBJ1-5
v_gene: TRBV7-9
CDR3aa: ASSSGGAGVRQPQH

j_gene: TRBJ2-2
v_gene: TRBV9
CDR3aa: ASSGRQIYQSPNTGELF

j_gene: TRBJ1-1
v_gene: TRBV5-1
CDR3aa: ASSLNWEGNTEAF

j_gene: TRBJ2-5
v_gene: TRBV2
CDR3aa: ASSVPADRAGETQY

j_gene: TRBJ2-3
v_gene: TRBV7-8
CDR3aa: ASSLGMGGGTDTQY

j_gene: TRBJ2-1
v_gene: TRBV9
CDR3aa: ASSPRDSSNEQF

j_gene: TRBJ2-7
v_gene: TRBV29-1
CDR3aa: SATGQGGYEQY

j_gene: TRBJ2-1
v_gene: TRBV5-4
CDR3aa: ASSFEGQAYTTEQF

j_gene: TRBJ1-5
v_gene: TRBV19
CDR3aa: ASSITGQANQPQH

j_gene: TRBJ2-1
v_gene: TRBV2
CDR3aa: ASSQDRALYNEQF

j_gene: TRBJ2-3
v_gene: TRBV15
CDR3aa: ATSREGGTSGTGTDTQY

j_gene: TRBJ2-5
v_gene: TRBV20-1
CDR3aa: SASPSEETQY

j_gene: TRBJ2-7
v_gene: TRBV10-3
CDR3aa: AIGGQSGRLSYEQY

j_gene: TRBJ2-2
v_gene: TRBV2
CDR3aa: ASNRGVGELF

j_gene: TRBJ1-5
v_gene: TRBV5-1
CDR3aa: ASSLETGSNQPQH

j_gene: TRBJ1-5
v_gene: TRBV27
CDR3aa: ASSLLGQPQH

j_gene: TRBJ2-3
v_gene: TRBV7-9
CDR3aa: ASSLAGLNTDTQY

j_gene: TRBJ1-2
v_gene: TRBV5-5
CDR3aa: ASSIMGQGDGYT

j_gene: TRBJ2-3
v_gene: TRBV9
CDR3aa: ASSVGDTQY

j_gene: TRBJ2-5
v_gene: TRBV16
CDR3aa: ASSPSRGETQY

j_gene: TRBJ1-1
v_gene: TRBV6-5
CDR3aa: ASSYSGRNTEAF

j_gene: TRBJ1-3
v_gene: TRBV7-7
CDR3aa: ASSFGTGGLDTIY

j_gene: TRBJ1-1
v_gene: TRBV18
CDR3aa: ASSPTGGMNTEAF

j_gene: TRBJ2-7
v_gene: TRBV27
CDR3aa: ASSLRLPAYEQY

j_gene: TRBJ1-3
v_gene: TRBV7-9
CDR3aa: ASSLVGEPSGNTIY

j_gene: TRBJ1-2
v_gene: TRBV30
CDR3aa: AGRRGRTGSIGYT

j_gene: TRBJ1-1
v_gene: TRBV15
CDR3aa: ATSRDPMGRGHTEAF

j_gene: TRBJ2-5
v_gene: TRBV19
CDR3aa: ASSLGEGWSQETQY